Included here is one T cell receptor (beta chain) sequence, with context. This may be a read error, as it is one base from a much larger clone. There are 14 residues in the CDR3. V shed 6 bases and J shed 0 bases, with 12 bases lying between them. Germline CDR1 and CDR2: MDHEN and SYDVKM. The data were taken from a study of molecular identifiers for immune sequencing clone quantification. Previously described methods with listed TCR primers produced the bulk TCR libraries. One entry per CDR3 protein results from TCRdb running MiXCR on the PCR reads. The data contain over 550,000 distinct CDR3 sequences, about 25% of them singletons. The authors gated naive CD8 T cells as CD8+CD4-CCR7+CD45RA+ for sorting.

The specimen sequenced was naive CD8+ T cells from blood, with Jurkat cell RNA spiked in. Described subset: FACS-sorted CD8+CD4-CCR7+CD45RA+ naive T cells. The chain carries TRBV28 and TRBJ2-7; D unresolved. The TCR was taken from a human donor in good health. Some libraries in this study had Jurkat cell RNA spiked in. DNA of the CDR3: TGTGCCAGCAGCATTAGTCCAGGCTCCTACGAGCAGTACTTC. The encoded protein is CASSISPGSYEQYF.